The rows below give T cell receptor beta chains drawn from one sample of a study of control samples from healthy donors and cancer patients. Some clones are missing from TCRdb's copy, which holds only in-frame ones; the method was immunoSEQ multiplex PCR. The repertoire table contains approximately 190,000 clones. The material sequenced was blood. These receptors all come from a woman younger than 45 in good health. Both conserved end residues are part of each CDR3. D genes are given only for firm matches.

V,J,D,CDR3,DNA
TRBV15,TRBJ2-2,.,CATSRGTAGELFF,TGTGCCACCAGCAGAGGAACTGCCGGGGAGCTGTTTTTT
TRBV4-1,TRBJ2-3,.,CASSPMGTDTQYF,TGCGCCAGCAGCCCTATGGGGACAGATACGCAGTATTTT
TRBV6-6,TRBJ2-3,.,CASSYSRGGFTDTQYF,TGTGCCAGCAGTTACTCGAGGGGGGGGTTCACAGATACGCAGTATTTT
TRBV6-1,TRBJ1-3,.,CASSERKTGNTIYF,TGTGCCAGCAGTGAAAGGAAAACCGGAAACACCATATATTTT
TRBV2,TRBJ1-1,.,CASGGQSEAFF,TGTGCCAGCGGAGGGCAGTCAGAAGCTTTCTTT
TRBV7-2,TRBJ1-2,TRBD1,CASSFSTGSLYGYTF,TGTGCCAGCAGCTTCTCGACAGGGAGCCTATATGGCTACACCTTC
TRBV11-2,TRBJ2-2,TRBD2,CASSPRTSGGTANTGELFF,TGTGCCAGCAGCCCGCGGACTAGCGGGGGGACCGCGAACACCGGGGAGCTGTTTTTT
TRBV6-5,TRBJ1-5,.,CASSPLGGSNQPQHF,TGTGCCAGCAGTCCTCTCGGCGGAAGCAATCAGCCCCAGCATTTT
TRBV7-2,TRBJ1-2,TRBD1,CASSHDRAPSYDGYTF,TGTGCCAGCAGCCATGACAGGGCCCCCTCCTACGATGGCTACACCTTC
TRBV5-5,TRBJ1-5,.,CASSSAGARQPQHF,TGTGCCAGCAGCTCCGCAGGGGCCCGGCAGCCCCAGCATTTT
TRBV18,TRBJ2-7,.,CASSPPGGQRFEQYF,TGTGCCAGCTCACCACCGGGGGGACAGAGGTTCGAGCAGTACTTC
TRBV5-1,TRBJ2-3,.,CASSSRQTSTDTQYF,TGCGCCAGCAGCTCGCGACAAACTAGCACAGATACGCAGTATTTT
TRBV4-1,TRBJ1-1,TRBD1,CASSPRQGEAFF,TGCGCCAGCAGCCCCAGACAGGGAGAAGCTTTCTTT
TRBV7-2,TRBJ2-5,.,CASSSRPWQGGEETQYF,TGTGCCAGCAGCTCGCGACCATGGCAGGGGGGTGAAGAGACCCAGTACTTC
TRBV5-1,TRBJ2-3,.,CASSFLTSTDTQYF,TGCGCCAGCAGCTTCCTGACTAGCACAGATACGCAGTATTTT
TRBV27,TRBJ1-2,TRBD1,CASSLSRDSFYGYTF,TGTGCCAGCAGTTTATCTCGGGACAGCTTCTATGGCTACACCTTC
TRBV7-9,TRBJ2-1,.,CASSSRPRASYNEQFF,TGTGCCAGCAGCTCCCGCCCCAGGGCCTCCTACAATGAGCAGTTCTTC
TRBV4-2,TRBJ2-7,TRBD2,CASSQGVGGGYEQYF,TGTGCCAGCAGCCAAGGCGTTGGCGGGGGCTACGAGCAGTACTTC
TRBV28,TRBJ2-1,.,CASSAPGDYNEQFF,TGTGCCAGCAGTGCCCCCGGGGACTACAATGAGCAGTTCTTC
TRBV18,TRBJ1-4,TRBD1,CASSPSQGALSEKLFF,TGTGCCAGCTCACCAAGCCAGGGGGCGCTTAGTGAAAAACTGTTTTTT
TRBV7-9,TRBJ2-5,.,CASSLGGRFPETQYF,TGTGCCAGCAGCTTAGGGGGGAGATTCCCAGAGACCCAGTACTTC
TRBV19,TRBJ2-3,TRBD1,CASSIGDRVTQYF,TGTGCCAGTAGTATCGGGGACAGGGTCACGCAGTATTTT
TRBV28,TRBJ1-2,.,CASQSAGHPNYGYTF,TGTGCCAGCCAGTCCGCCGGACATCCAAACTATGGCTACACCTTC
TRBV7-2,TRBJ1-1,.,CASSLTGDQNTEAFF,TGTGCCAGCAGCCTAACAGGTGATCAGAACACTGAAGCTTTCTTT
TRBV7-9,TRBJ2-5,.,CASSARSSGETQYF,TGTGCCAGCAGCGCCAGGAGTTCGGGGGAGACCCAGTACTTC
TRBV7-2,TRBJ1-6,.,CASSFKGDSPLHF,TGTGCCAGCAGCTTCAAAGGGGATTCACCCCTCCACTTT
TRBV11-2,TRBJ1-1,.,CASSFVLNTEAFF,TGTGCCAGCAGCTTCGTCCTGAACACTGAAGCTTTCTTT
TRBV5-1,TRBJ1-4,TRBD1,CASSRWGTGGDEKLFF,TGCGCCAGCAGCCGTTGGGGGACAGGGGGCGATGAAAAACTGTTTTTT
TRBV27,TRBJ1-1,.,CASRGEGNTEAFF,TGTGCCAGCAGGGGGGAAGGTAACACTGAAGCTTTCTTT
TRBV28,TRBJ1-3,.,CASTFYGAGNTIYF,TGTGCCAGCACGTTCTACGGGGCTGGAAACACCATATATTTT
TRBV28,TRBJ1-5,TRBD1,CASSLLDRDDQPQHF,TGTGCCAGCAGCCTACTTGACAGGGATGATCAGCCCCAGCATTTT
TRBV4-1,TRBJ1-5,.,CASSQEEGGNQPQHF,TGCGCCAGCAGCCAAGAGGAGGGGGGCAATCAGCCCCAGCATTTT
TRBV5-4,TRBJ2-1,.,CASSSKTGLTSYNEQFF,TGTGCCAGCAGTTCAAAAACAGGGCTTACCTCCTACAATGAGCAGTTCTTC
TRBV11-2,TRBJ2-3,.,CASSLTGLGLYF,TGTGCCAGCAGCTTAACTGGGCTAGGGTTGTATTTT
TRBV6-5,TRBJ2-1,.,CASSLSMASYDEQFF,TGTGCCAGCAGCCTTTCAATGGCTAGCTACGATGAGCAGTTCTTC
TRBV27,TRBJ2-1,.,CASSLISPGGEQFF,TGTGCCAGCAGTTTAATATCCCCCGGCGGCGAGCAGTTCTTC
TRBV6-5,TRBJ2-1,.,CASVGLGGAGNEQFF,TGTGCCAGCGTGGGACTAGGGGGCGCGGGGAATGAGCAGTTCTTC
TRBV5-4,TRBJ2-3,.,CASSLPGGTDTQYF,TGTGCCAGCAGCTTACCTGGAGGCACAGATACGCAGTATTTT
TRBV4-1,TRBJ1-2,.,CASSQDNTGGNYGYTF,TGCGCCAGCAGCCAAGATAACACAGGCGGTAACTATGGCTACACCTTC
TRBV19,TRBJ2-1,TRBD2,CASRTGLAGDPYNEQFF,TGTGCCAGTAGGACTGGACTAGCGGGGGACCCCTACAATGAGCAGTTCTTC
TRBV6-4,TRBJ1-1,TRBD1,CASSRGQGGTEAFF,TGTGCCAGCAGCCGGGGACAGGGGGGGACTGAAGCTTTCTTT